The sequence of this TCR beta chain was determined in a study of shared clonotypes between healthy human individuals. Study at large: Donors were two women and a few men aged 18 to 49.

A word on this clone: The target antigen is unknown.

Each sorted subset replicate got 200 ng genomic DNA, roughly 30,000 genomes. This table comes from immunoSEQ multiplex PCR, and its TCRdb copy is limited to in-frame clones, with some not included. The table lists 550,000 to 700,000 clones, about three quarters of them singletons. Broader study findings: It was only blood that was sampled, and tissue repertoires likely differ.

In the CD4+ fraction, cells were divided into CD45RA+ naive and CD45RA-negative memory subsets. This CDR3 spans 14 amino acids. Germline loops: CDR1 MNHEY, CDR2 SVGAGI. The V gene lost 5 bases and the J gene lost 5 bases, with 13 bases spanning the gap. Sequenced input: memory CD4+ T cells sorted from blood. Subset specified: CD45RA-negative fraction. The chain carries TRBV6-5 and TRBJ1-5; tentative D call: TRBD1 (5 bases). This receptor was taken from a woman younger than 45 in good health. The CDR3 here is CASSGGPSDQPQHF. Here the CDR3 DNA reads TGTGCCAGCAGTGGGGGACCCTCGGATCAGCCCCAGCATTTT.